This T cell receptor (beta chain) was captured in a study of T-cell reconstitution after alpha-beta-depleted transplantation in children. With 1 base clipped from V and 6 bases from J, the junction kept 1 base outside the gene matches. Germline CDR1 LGHDT, CDR2 YNNKEL (reference sequence). The CDR3 is 14 amino acids. This clonotype was recorded at least ten times. Unique molecular identifiers tagged the TCRbeta library. TCRdb fed the PCR reads into MiXCR, producing one record per CDR3 protein. The table shows around 93,000 distinct CDR3 sequences, with about 8% occurring only once. This clonotype was obtained from a human donor who donated a stem cell graft to a child with congenital amegakaryocytic thrombocytopenia. The chain carries TRBV3-1 and TRBJ2-2; 8 nucleotides match TRBD1. The sample consisted of PBMCs from the stem cell graft donor, taken from the stem cell graft. The CDR3 here is CASSQAGGSGELFF. CDR3 DNA sequence: TGTGCCAGCAGCCAAGCAGGGGGCTCCGGGGAGCTGTTTTTT. Filled out from reference TRBV3-1 and TRBJ2-2, the complete variable domain reads DTAVSQTPKYLVTQMGNDKSIKCEQNLGHDTMYWYKQDSKKFLKIMFSYNNKELIINETVPNRFSPKSPDKAHLNLHINSLELGDSAVYFCASSQAGGSGELFFGEGSRLTVL.